Included here is one T cell receptor beta chain sequence, with context. Original data processing: Amplifying reference gene primers gave estimates of nucleated cell counts. Generated by immunoSEQ multiplex PCR, the TCRdb table keeps only in-frame clones and is missing some. V and J calls and clone size follow that table, whereas D and trimming were derived from the DNA. The sample consists of under 250,000 clones, around four fifths of them appearing once. This record comes from a study of blood T cell repertoires in COVID-19. Background on the study: Whether acute or convalescent, the COVID-19 samples came from the United States, Italy and Spain. T cells, B-cell-depleted T cells, or PBMCs provided the cDNA or gDNA that served as material.

Germline CDR1 reads SGHTA; CDR2 reads FQGNSA. The CDR3 runs to 15 residues. V shed 5 bases, J shed 0 bases, and the junction held 7 bases outside the gene matches. The chain couples TRBV7-2 to TRBJ2-7; TRBD2 agrees at 7 bases. The sequence derives from a woman between 55 and 75 years old with active or convalescent COVID-19. Sequenced sample: peripheral blood. CDR3: CASSEKAGSSYEQYF. DNA for the CDR3: TGTGCCAGCAGCGAAAAAGCGGGGAGCTCCTACGAGCAGTACTTC.